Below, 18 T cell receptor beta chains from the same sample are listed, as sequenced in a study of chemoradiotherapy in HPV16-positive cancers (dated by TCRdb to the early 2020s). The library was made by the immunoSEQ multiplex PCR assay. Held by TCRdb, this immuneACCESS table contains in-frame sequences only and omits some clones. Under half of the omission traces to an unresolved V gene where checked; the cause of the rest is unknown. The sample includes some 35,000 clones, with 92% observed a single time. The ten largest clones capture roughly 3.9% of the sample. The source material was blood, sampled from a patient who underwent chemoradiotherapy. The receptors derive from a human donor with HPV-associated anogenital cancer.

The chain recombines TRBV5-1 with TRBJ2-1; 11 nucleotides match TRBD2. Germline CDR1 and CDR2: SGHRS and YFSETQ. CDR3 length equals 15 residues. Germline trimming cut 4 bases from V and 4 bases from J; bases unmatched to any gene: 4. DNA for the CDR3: TGCGCCAGCAGCACGACTAGCGGGGTTTACAATGAGCAGTTCTTC. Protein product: CASSTTSGVYNEQFF.

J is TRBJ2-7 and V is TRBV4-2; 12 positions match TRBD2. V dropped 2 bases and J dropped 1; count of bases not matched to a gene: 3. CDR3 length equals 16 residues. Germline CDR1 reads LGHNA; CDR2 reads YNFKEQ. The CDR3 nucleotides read TGTGCCAGCAGCCAACGGACTAGCGGGGAGTCCTACGAGCAGTACTTC. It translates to CASSQRTSGESYEQYF.

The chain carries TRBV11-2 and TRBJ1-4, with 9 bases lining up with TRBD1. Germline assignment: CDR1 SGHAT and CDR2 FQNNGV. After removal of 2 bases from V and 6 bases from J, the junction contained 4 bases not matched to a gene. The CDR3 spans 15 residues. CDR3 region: CASSLIWTGDEKLFF. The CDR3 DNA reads TGTGCCAGCAGCTTAATCTGGACAGGGGATGAAAAACTGTTTTTT. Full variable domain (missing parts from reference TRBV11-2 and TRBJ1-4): EAGVAQSPRYKIIEKRQSVAFWCNPISGHATLYWYQQILGQGPKLLIQFQNNGVVDDSQLPKDRFSAERLKGVDSTLKIQPAKLEDSAVYLCASSLIWTGDEKLFFGSGTQLSVL.

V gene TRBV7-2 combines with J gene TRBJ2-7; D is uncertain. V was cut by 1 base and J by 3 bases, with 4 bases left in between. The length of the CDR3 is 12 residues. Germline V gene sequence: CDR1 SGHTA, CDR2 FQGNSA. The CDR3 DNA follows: TGTGCCAGCAGCTTAGTGGGCTACGAGCAGTACTTC. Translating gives CASSLVGYEQYF.

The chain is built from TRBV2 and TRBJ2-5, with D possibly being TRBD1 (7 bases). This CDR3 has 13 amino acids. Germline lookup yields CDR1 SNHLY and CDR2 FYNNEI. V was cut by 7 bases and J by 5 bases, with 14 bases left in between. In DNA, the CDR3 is TGTGCCAGCACGACAGGGAGGAGGGAGACCCAGTACTTC. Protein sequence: CASTTGRRETQYF.

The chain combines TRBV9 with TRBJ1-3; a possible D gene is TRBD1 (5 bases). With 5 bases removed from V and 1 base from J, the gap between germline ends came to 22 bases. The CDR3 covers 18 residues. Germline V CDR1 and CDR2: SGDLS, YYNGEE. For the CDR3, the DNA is TGTGCCAGCAGGGTTTTTACCGGGGGGGTATCGTCTGGAAACACCATATATTTT. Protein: CASRVFTGGVSSGNTIYF.

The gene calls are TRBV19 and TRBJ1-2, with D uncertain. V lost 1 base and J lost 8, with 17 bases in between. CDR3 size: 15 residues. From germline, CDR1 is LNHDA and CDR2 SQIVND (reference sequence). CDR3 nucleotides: TGTGCCAGTAGTATAGTATACGGGATTCTGGAAGGCTACACCTTC. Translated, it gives CASSIVYGILEGYTF.

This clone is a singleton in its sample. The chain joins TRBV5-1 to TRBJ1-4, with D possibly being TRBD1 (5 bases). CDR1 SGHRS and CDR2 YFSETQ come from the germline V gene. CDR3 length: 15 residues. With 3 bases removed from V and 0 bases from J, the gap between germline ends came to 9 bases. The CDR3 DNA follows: TGCGCCAGCAGCTGGGACGGATCAACTAATGAAAAACTGTTTTTT. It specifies CASSWDGSTNEKLFF.

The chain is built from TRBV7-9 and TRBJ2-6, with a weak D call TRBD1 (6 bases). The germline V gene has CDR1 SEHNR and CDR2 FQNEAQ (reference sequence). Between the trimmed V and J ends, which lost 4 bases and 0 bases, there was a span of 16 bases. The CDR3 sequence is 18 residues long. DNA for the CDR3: TGTGCCAGCAGCTCGGGCAGGGGCACGCCCTCTGGGGCCAACGTCCTGACTTTC. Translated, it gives CASSSGRGTPSGANVLTF.

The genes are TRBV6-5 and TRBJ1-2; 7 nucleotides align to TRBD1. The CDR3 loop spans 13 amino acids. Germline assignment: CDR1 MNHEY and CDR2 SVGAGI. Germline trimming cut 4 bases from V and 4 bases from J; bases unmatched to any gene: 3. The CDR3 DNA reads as TGTGCCAGCAGTTTGGACAGGCGCTATGGCTACACCTTC. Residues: CASSLDRRYGYTF.

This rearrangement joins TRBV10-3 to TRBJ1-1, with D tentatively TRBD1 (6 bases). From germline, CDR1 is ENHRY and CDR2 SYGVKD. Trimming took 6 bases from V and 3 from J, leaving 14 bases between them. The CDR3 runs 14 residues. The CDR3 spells CAIRLTGSDTEAFF. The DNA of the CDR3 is TGTGCCATCAGACTGACAGGTTCGGACACTGAAGCTTTCTTT.

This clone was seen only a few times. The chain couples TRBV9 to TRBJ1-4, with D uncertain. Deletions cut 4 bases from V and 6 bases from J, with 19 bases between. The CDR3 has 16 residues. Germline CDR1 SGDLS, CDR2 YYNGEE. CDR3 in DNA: TGTGCCAGCAGCCCTACCCCCCCGGGATTTGATGAAAAACTGTTTTTT. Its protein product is CASSPTPPGFDEKLFF.

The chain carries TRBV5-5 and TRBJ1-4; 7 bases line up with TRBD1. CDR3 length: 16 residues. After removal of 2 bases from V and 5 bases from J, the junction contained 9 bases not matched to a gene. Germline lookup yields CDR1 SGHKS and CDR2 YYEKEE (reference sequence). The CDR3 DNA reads TGTGCCAGCAGCTTTGAGGGGGCGCGACTCAATGAAAAACTGTTTTTT. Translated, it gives CASSFEGARLNEKLFF. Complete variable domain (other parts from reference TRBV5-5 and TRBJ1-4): DAGVTQSPTHLIKTRGQQVTLRCSPISGHKSVSWYQQVLGQGPQFIFQYYEKEERGRGNFPDRFSARQFPNYSSELNVNALLLGDSALYLCASSFEGARLNEKLFFGSGTQLSVL.

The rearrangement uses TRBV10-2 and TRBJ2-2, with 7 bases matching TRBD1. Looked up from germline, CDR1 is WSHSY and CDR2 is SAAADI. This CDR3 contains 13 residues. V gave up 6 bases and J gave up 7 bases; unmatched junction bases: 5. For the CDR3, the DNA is TGCGCCAGCAGGGACAGGCTCGGCGGGGAGCTGTTTTTT. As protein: CASRDRLGGELFF.

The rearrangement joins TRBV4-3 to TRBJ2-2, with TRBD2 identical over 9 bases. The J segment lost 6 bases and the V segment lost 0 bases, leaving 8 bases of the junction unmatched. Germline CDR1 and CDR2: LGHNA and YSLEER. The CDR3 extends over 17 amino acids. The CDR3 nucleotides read TGCGCCAGCAGCCAAGATCTGCTAGCGGGGTTCCCCGGGGAGCTGTTTTTT. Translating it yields CASSQDLLAGFPGELFF.

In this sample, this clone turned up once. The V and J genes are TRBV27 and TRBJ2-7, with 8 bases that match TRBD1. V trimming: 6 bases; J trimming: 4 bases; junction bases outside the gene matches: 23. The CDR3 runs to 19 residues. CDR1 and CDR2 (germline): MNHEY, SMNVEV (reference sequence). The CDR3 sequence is CASRSPYTSGRGPSYEQYF. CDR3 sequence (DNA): TGTGCCAGCAGGTCCCCATACACAAGCGGCAGGGGGCCCTCTTACGAGCAGTACTTC.

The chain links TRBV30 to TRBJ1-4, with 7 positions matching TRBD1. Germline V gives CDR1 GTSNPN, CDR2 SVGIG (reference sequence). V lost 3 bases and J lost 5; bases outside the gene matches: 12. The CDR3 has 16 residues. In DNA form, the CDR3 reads TGTGCCTGGAGACAGGGGTCCCGGCTACCAAATGAAAAACTGTTTTTT. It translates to CAWRQGSRLPNEKLFF.

The CDR3: CASHRYSNTGELFF. CDR3 bases: TGTGCCAGTCACAGGTATTCGAACACCGGGGAGCTGTTTTTT. This rearrangement joins TRBV6-1 to TRBJ2-2; perhaps TRBD1 as D (5 bases). Deletions cut 9 bases from V and 0 bases from J, with 11 bases between. The germline V gene encodes CDR1 MNHNS and CDR2 SASEGT. The CDR3 totals 14 residues.